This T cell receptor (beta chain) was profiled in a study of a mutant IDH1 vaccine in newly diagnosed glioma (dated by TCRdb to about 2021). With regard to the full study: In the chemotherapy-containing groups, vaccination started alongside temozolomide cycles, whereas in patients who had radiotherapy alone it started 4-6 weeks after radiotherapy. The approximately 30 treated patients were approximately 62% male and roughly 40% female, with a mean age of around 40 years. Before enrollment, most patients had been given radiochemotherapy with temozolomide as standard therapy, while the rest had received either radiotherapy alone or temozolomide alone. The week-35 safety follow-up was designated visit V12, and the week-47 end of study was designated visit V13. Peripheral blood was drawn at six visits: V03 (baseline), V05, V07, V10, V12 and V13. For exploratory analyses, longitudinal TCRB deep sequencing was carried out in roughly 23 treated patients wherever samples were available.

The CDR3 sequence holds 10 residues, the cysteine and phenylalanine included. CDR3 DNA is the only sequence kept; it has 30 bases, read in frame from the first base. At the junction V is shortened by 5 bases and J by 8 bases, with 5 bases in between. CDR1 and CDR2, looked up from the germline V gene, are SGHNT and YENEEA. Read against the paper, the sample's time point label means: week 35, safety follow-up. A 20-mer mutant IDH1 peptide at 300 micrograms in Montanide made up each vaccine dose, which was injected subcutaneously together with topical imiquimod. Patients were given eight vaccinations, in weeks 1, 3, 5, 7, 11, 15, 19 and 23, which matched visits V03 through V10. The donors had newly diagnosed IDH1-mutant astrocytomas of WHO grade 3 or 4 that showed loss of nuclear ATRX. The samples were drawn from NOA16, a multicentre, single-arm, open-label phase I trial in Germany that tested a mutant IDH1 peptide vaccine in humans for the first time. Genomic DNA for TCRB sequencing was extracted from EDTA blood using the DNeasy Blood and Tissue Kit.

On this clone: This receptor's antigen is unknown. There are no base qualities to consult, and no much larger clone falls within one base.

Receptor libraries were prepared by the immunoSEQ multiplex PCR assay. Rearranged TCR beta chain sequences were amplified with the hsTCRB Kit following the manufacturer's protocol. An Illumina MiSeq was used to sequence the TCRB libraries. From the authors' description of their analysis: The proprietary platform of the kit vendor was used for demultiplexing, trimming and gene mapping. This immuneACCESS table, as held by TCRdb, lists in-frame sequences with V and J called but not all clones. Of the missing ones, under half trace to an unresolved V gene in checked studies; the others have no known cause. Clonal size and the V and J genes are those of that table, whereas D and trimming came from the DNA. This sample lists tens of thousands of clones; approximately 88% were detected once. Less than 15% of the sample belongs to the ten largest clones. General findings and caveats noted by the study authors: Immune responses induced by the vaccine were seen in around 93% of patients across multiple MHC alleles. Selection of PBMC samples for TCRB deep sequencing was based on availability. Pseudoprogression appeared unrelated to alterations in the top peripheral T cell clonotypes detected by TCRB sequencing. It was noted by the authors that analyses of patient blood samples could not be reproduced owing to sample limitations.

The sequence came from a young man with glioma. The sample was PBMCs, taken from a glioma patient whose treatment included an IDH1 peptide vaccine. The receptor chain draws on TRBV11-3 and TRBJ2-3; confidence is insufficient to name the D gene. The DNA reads TGTGCCAGCAGCCCCCCTACGCAGTATTTT. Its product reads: CASSPPTQYF. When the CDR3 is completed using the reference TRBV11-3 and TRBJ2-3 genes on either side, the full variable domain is EAGVVQSPRYKIIEKKQPVAFWCNPISGHNTLYWYLQNLGQGPELLIRYENEEAVDDSQLPKDRFSAERLKGVDSTLKIQPAELGDSAVYLCASSPPTQYFGPGTRLTVL.